This TCR beta chain is from a study of blood T cell repertoires in COVID-19. Study at large: Sources were T cells, B-cell-depleted T cells, or PBMCs; the material itself was cDNA or gDNA.

Sequencing used immunoSEQ multiplex PCR; TCRdb keeps in-frame clones, though not all of them. There are approximately 75,000 clones in the sample; 65% to 80% occur only once, and around 27% lies in the top ten. The CDR3 runs to 15 residues. CDR1 is LGHNA and CDR2 is YSLEER in the germline V gene. The V end was cut by 0 bases, the J end by 2 bases, with 9 bases between. The V gene is TRBV4-3, the J gene TRBJ2-3; D unresolved. The TCR sequence derives from a woman older than 75 with active or convalescent COVID-19. Source material: peripheral blood. The CDR3 loop is CASSQESQFTDTQYF. CDR3 bases: TGCGCCAGCAGCCAAGAGTCCCAGTTCACAGATACGCAGTATTTT.